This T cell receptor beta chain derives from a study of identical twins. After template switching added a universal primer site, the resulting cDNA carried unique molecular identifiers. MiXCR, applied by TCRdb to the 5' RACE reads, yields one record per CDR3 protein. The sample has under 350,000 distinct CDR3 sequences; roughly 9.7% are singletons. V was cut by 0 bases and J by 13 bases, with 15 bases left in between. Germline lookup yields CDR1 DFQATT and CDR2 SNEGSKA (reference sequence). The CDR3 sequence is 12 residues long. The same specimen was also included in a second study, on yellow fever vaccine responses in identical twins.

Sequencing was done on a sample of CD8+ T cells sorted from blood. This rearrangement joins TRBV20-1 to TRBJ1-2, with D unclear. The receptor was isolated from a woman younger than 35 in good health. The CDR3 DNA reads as TGCAGTGCTAGAGACATATCACAGCTCCCCACCTTC. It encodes CSARDISQLPTF.